These 24 T cell receptor beta chains were sequenced from one sample in a study of radiotherapy plus CTLA-4 blockade in lung cancer. Libraries were prepared by immunoSEQ multiplex PCR; TCRdb keeps only in-frame clonotypes and omits some of them. The data show about 77,000 clones, just under 75% seen once. The material was peripheral blood, obtained from a patient treated with radiotherapy plus ipilimumab. The receptors stem from a human donor with non-small cell lung cancer whose response to radiotherapy plus ipilimumab could not be evaluated.

The chain has TRBV5-1 and TRBJ1-6; D is unclear. This CDR3 spans 13 amino acids. The V gene's germline CDR1 is SGHRS and CDR2 YFSETQ. The ends were cut back, 7 bases at V and 6 bases at J, with 11 bases in the middle. DNA for the CDR3: TGCGCCAGCTCAGAGGTCGTTAATTCACCCCTCCACTTT. Translation: CASSEVVNSPLHF.

This clone was found a few times. Within the sample, other DNA sequences also encode this same CDR3. V usage is TRBV11-1 and J usage is TRBJ1-1; TRBD1 matches at 7 bases. The CDR3 totals 14 residues. V trimming: 4 bases; J trimming: 2 bases; junction bases outside the gene matches: 4. The germline gives CDR1 SGHAT, CDR2 FQDESV (reference sequence). The CDR3 sequence is CASSSDRVNTEAFF. The CDR3 DNA reads TGTGCCAGCAGCTCCGACAGGGTTAACACTGAAGCTTTCTTT.

This clone was recorded a few times. This sequence joins TRBV6-1 and TRBJ2-7; TRBD1 is a possible D gene (5 bases). The CDR3 has 14 residues. Germline-derived CDR1 and CDR2 are MNHNS and SASEGT. Trimming removed 1 base at V and 4 bases at J, with 11 bases between. Written as DNA, the CDR3 is TGTGCCAGCAGTGAAGGACAGCTACCTTACGAGCAGTACTTC. Protein product: CASSEGQLPYEQYF.

V is TRBV7-9 and J is TRBJ2-3; D remains ambiguous. Looked up from germline, CDR1 is SEHNR and CDR2 is FQNEAQ (reference sequence). The CDR3 runs to 14 residues. The V end lost 6 bases, the J end lost 0 bases, and 10 bases lay between the germline ends. The CDR3 reads CASSYLPSTDTQYF. The CDR3, as DNA: TGTGCCAGCAGTTACCTACCTAGCACAGATACGCAGTATTTT.

About this clone: One junction end does not reproduce the germline sequence, and a read error may be involved. This sample includes further DNA sequences coding for the same CDR3. The chain joins TRBV10-3 to TRBJ1-1; maybe TRBD1 (6 bases). CDR3 size: 15 residues. CDR1 is ENHRY and CDR2 is SYGVKD in the germline V gene. The CDR3 DNA sequence: TGTGCCATCAGCCTAGGGCAGGGGCCAAACACCGAAGCTTTCTTT. Protein: CAISLGQGPNTEAFF.

The rearrangement joins TRBV14 to TRBJ2-1; TRBD2 aligns across 13 bases. Trimming removed 5 bases from V and 9 bases from J; junction bases left unmatched: 7. The CDR3 sequence is 15 residues long. The V gene's germline CDR1 is SGHDN and CDR2 FVKESK. The CDR3, as DNA: TGTGCCAGCAGCACTCGACTAGCGGGAGGTAGTGAGCAGTTCTTC. As protein: CASSTRLAGGSEQFF. The full variable domain, its missing parts supplied by reference TRBV14 and TRBJ2-1, is EAGVTQFPSHSVIEKGQTVTLRCDPISGHDNLYWYRRVMGKEIKFLLHFVKESKQDESGMPNNRFLAERTGGTYSTLKVQPAELEDSGVYFCASSTRLAGGSEQFFGPGTRLTVL.

In this sample, this clone turned up once. V and J are TRBV15 and TRBJ2-5, with 7 bases lining up with TRBD1. Germline assignment: CDR1 LNHNV and CDR2 YYDKDF (reference sequence). The CDR3 is 16 amino acids. With 3 bases clipped from V and 2 bases from J, the junction kept 9 bases outside the gene matches. CDR3: CATSRARGLGQETQYF. The DNA for the CDR3 is TGTGCCACCAGCAGGGCAAGGGGGCTAGGGCAAGAGACCCAGTACTTC.

In its sample, this clone was seen once. The chain joins TRBV7-8 to TRBJ2-5, with 8 positions matching TRBD2. The V gene's germline CDR1 is SGHVS and CDR2 FQNEAQ. This CDR3 region has 19 residues. V was clipped by 5 bases and J by 4 bases; unmatched bases: 21. The CDR3 region has the DNA TGTGCCAGCAGCCTACATAGCGGGGTTAACGCGATCGTGGGAGAGACCCAGTACTTC. This gives the protein CASSLHSGVNAIVGETQYF.

V usage is TRBV11-3 and J usage is TRBJ1-1; 8 bases are a match to TRBD1. This CDR3 contains 15 residues. Trimming took 5 bases from V and 2 from J; bases not matched to a gene: 7. Germline V gives CDR1 SGHNT, CDR2 YENEEA. The CDR3 DNA reads as TGTGCCAGCAGCCCACGGGGACAGGTCAACACTGAAGCTTTCTTT. Its translation: CASSPRGQVNTEAFF.

The V and J genes are TRBV7-2 and TRBJ1-1; D might be TRBD1 (6 bases). Germline loops: CDR1 SGHTA, CDR2 FQGNSA. V lost 0 bases, J lost 0 bases, and 14 bases lay in between. CDR3 length equals 17 residues. The CDR3 is CASSLAATGLMNTEAFF. CDR3 sequence (DNA): TGTGCCAGCAGCTTAGCTGCGACAGGTCTCATGAACACTGAAGCTTTCTTT.

The chain couples TRBV29-1 to TRBJ1-1; TRBD1 might be the D (6 bases). V lost 7 bases, J lost 4 bases, and 16 bases lay in between. Germline V gene sequence: CDR1 SQVTM, CDR2 ANQGSEA. There are 13 residues in the CDR3. CDR3: CSAVGGRITEAFF. The DNA of the CDR3 is TGCAGCGCCGTCGGGGGGCGGATCACTGAAGCTTTCTTT.

This sequence joins TRBV21-1 and TRBJ2-7; the tabulated D call, TRBD2, remains unverified against the DNA. TRBV21-1 is marked as a pseudogene. The CDR3 covers 16 residues. CDR3 sequence: CASSTRPGICCYEQYF. DNA of the CDR3: TGTGCCAGCAGCACCCGTCCGGGGATATGTTGCTACGAGCAGTACTTC.

This rearrangement joins TRBV7-3 to TRBJ1-2; 8 bases fit TRBD1. The CDR3 has 13 residues. The germline V gene encodes CDR1 SGHTA and CDR2 FQGTGA. V shed 3 bases and J 8 bases; nucleotides not matched to a gene: 5. The CDR3 region is CASSFSTGVGYTF. The CDR3 nucleotides read TGTGCCAGCAGCTTCTCGACAGGGGTAGGCTACACCTTC. The full variable domain, rest sourced from reference TRBV7-3 and TRBJ1-2, is GAGVSQTPSNKVTEKGKYVELRCDPISGHTALYWYRQSLGQGPEFLIYFQGTGAADDSGLPNDRFFAVRPEGSVSTLKIQRTERGDSAVYLCASSFSTGVGYTFGSGTRLTVV.

The chain couples TRBV13 to TRBJ2-7; TRBD2 matches at 15 bases. The V gene end was trimmed by 5 bases and the J gene end by 0 bases; junction bases not matched to a gene: 8. Germline V gene data show CDR1 as PRHDT and CDR2 as FYEKMQ (reference sequence). The CDR3 contains 18 residues. In nucleotides, the CDR3 is TGTGCCAGCAGCGCCCCGGGACTAGCGGGAGGCCGCTCCTACGAGCAGTACTTC. Translating gives CASSAPGLAGGRSYEQYF.

The CDR3 sequence is CASSPTGADTEAFF. CDR3 nucleotides: TGTGCCAGCAGCCCGACAGGGGCGGACACTGAAGCTTTCTTT. The chain employs TRBV7-3 and TRBJ1-1; 8 bases agree with TRBD1. Per the germline V gene, CDR1 is SGHTA and CDR2 is FQGTGA. This CDR3 spans 14 amino acids. Trimming at V came to 5 bases and at J to 3 bases, leaving 5 bases not matched to a gene.

V gene TRBV9 combines with J gene TRBJ1-3; D may be TRBD1 (5 bases). Per germline, CDR1 SGDLS and CDR2 YYNGEE. The length of the CDR3 is 14 residues. V was trimmed by 10 bases and J by 0 bases, leaving 14 bases between them. CDR3 loop: CAGSQGSSGNTIYF. The CDR3 nucleotides are TGTGCCGGATCCCAGGGAAGCTCTGGAAACACCATATATTTT.

This clone is labeled medium-sized. The J gene is TRBJ1-2, the V gene TRBV18; no clear D. CDR3 length: 13 residues. Germline V gene sequence: CDR1 KGHSH, CDR2 LQKENI. Trimming removed 2 bases from V and 6 bases from J, with 10 bases in between. As DNA, the CDR3 is TGTGCCAGCTCACCAAGAGAGGGTGATGGCTACACCTTC. Encoded protein: CASSPREGDGYTF.

V and J are TRBV10-3 and TRBJ2-2, with a weak D call TRBD1 (5 bases). Trimming shortened V by 4 bases and J by 2 bases, and 8 bases separated the two germline ends. Germline V gene data show CDR1 as ENHRY and CDR2 as SYGVKD. This CDR3 is 14 amino acids long. The CDR3 is CAISGTHNTGELFF. The CDR3 nucleotides read TGTGCCATCAGTGGGACACATAACACCGGGGAGCTGTTTTTT.

The V and J genes are TRBV27 and TRBJ2-3; a weak D match, TRBD1 (5 bases). CDR1 is MNHEY and CDR2 is SMNVEV in the germline V gene (reference sequence). Trimming shortened V by 3 bases and J by 5 bases, and 15 bases separated the two germline ends. This CDR3 is built from 15 residues. DNA for the CDR3: TGTGCCAGCAGTTTGTCTCGGCAGGGCGGAGATACGCAGTATTTT. It specifies CASSLSRQGGDTQYF.

The V and J genes are TRBV2 and TRBJ2-3; D is unclear. CDR1 is SNHLY, CDR2 FYNNEI, per germline. This CDR3 has 11 amino acids. Trimming removed 7 bases at V and 3 bases at J, with 5 bases between. CDR3 loop: CASMRTDTQYF. CDR3 coding DNA: TGTGCCAGCATGAGGACAGATACGCAGTATTTT.

This chain links TRBV18 with TRBJ2-5; no clear D. V was pared by 5 bases and J by 4 bases, with 14 bases between. The CDR3 has 14 residues. Germline CDR1 reads KGHSH; CDR2 reads LQKENI. The CDR3 bases are TGTGCCAGCTCAGAGATAGTTGGGCGAGAGACCCAGTACTTC. It yields the protein CASSEIVGRETQYF.

The V and J genes are TRBV4-2 and TRBJ2-7; the D is unclear. CDR1 LGHNA and CDR2 YNFKEQ come from the germline V gene. The CDR3 is 16 residues long. Trimming cost V 1 base and J 1 base, with 14 bases left between them. The CDR3 nucleotides read TGTGCCAGCAGCCAAGGGGTAGCCGAAACATCCTACGAGCAGTACTTC. Its translation is CASSQGVAETSYEQYF.

The V gene is TRBV11-2, the J gene TRBJ1-2; the match to TRBD1 covers 10 bases. The CDR3 sequence is 13 residues long. The V segment lost 6 bases and the J segment 4 bases; nucleotides outside the gene matches: 2. Germline V gives CDR1 SGHAT, CDR2 FQNNGV. The CDR3 here is CASRWTGGYGYTF. CDR3 in DNA: TGTGCCAGCAGGTGGACAGGGGGCTATGGCTACACCTTC.

V is TRBV5-5 and J is TRBJ2-7; 7 bases align to TRBD2. J was trimmed by 0 bases and V by 0 bases; bases with no gene match: 9. The length of the CDR3 is 17 residues. CDR1 and CDR2 (germline): SGHKS, YYEKEE (reference sequence). The DNA of the CDR3 is TGTGCCAGCAGCTTGGACACCGGGACTACTTTCTCCTACGAGCAGTACTTC. Translating it yields CASSLDTGTTFSYEQYF.